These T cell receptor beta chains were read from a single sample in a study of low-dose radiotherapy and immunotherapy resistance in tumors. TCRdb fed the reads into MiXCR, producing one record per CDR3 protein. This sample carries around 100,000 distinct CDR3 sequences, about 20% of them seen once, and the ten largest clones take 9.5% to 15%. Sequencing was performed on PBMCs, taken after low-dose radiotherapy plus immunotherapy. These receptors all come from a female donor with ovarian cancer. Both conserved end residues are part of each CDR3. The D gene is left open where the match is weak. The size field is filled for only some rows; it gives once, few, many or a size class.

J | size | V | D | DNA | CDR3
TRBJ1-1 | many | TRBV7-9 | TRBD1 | TGTGCCAGCAGTAGGACAGGGGTTGTCACTGAAGCTTTCTTT | CASSRTGVVTEAFF
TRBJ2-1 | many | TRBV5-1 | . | TGCGCCAGCAGCGGGGGGGGGGGGCACTCCTACAATGAGCAGTTCTTC | CASSGGGGHSYNEQFF
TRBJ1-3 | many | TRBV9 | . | TGTGCCTCCTCCGGGGGTTCTGGAAACACCATATATTTT | CASSGGSGNTIYF
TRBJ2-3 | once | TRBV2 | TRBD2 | TGTGCCAGCAGTGGGACTAGCGGGACTAGGGATACGCAGTATTTT | CASSGTSGTRDTQYF
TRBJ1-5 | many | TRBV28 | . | TGTGCCAGCAGGGTTTTACCTCAGCCCCAGCATTTT | CASRVLPQPQHF
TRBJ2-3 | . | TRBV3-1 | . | TGTGCCAGCAGCCGTGGCGGGGCTCACACAGATACGCAGTATTTT | CASSRGGAHTDTQYF
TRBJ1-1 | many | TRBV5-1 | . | TGCGCCAGCAGCTTAACAGTCCAGGGACCTTACACTGAAGCTTTCTTT | CASSLTVQGPYTEAFF
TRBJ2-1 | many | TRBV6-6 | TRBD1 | TGTGCCAGCAGTAATCAGGGGGTAGCTAGCAATGAGCAGTTCTTC | CASSNQGVASNEQFF
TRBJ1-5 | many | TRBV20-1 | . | TGCAGTGCTAGAGATGCCGCGCATCAGCCCCAGCATTTT | CSARDAAHQPQHF
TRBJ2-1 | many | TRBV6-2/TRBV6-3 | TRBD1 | TGTGCCAGCAGCTCCGACAAGGACAGGGTCGGGTACAATGAGCAGTTCTTC | CASSSDKDRVGYNEQFF
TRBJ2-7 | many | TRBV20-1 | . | TGCAGTGCTATGAAGACGACCCGAGAGCAGTACTTC | CSAMKTTREQYF
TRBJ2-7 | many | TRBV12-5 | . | TGTGCTAGTGGTTTGGTAGAGCAGTACTTC | CASGLVEQYF